These 10 T cell receptor beta chains were all obtained from the same sample, sequenced in a study of CD8+ T cells in alopecia areata. Following RNA extraction, reverse transcription yielded cDNA that acted as the sequencing template. Sequencing was performed with immunoSEQ multiplex PCR; in TCRdb, only in-frame clones are kept and a portion is missing. In the table there are around 170,000 clones, approximately 50% of which are singletons. Regarding treatment: oral pan-JAK inhibitor, 5-10 mg twice daily. The specimen was CD8+ T cells sorted from blood, collected at week 52, from a patient treated with tofacitinib. These receptors originate from a human donor with alopecia areata.

CDR3 sequence: CASSRTSGGQETQYF. CDR3 nucleotides: TGTGCCAGCAGTCGGACTAGCGGGGGCCAAGAGACCCAGTACTTC. This chain connects TRBV6-4 to TRBJ2-5, with 13 bases that match TRBD2. This CDR3 has 15 amino acids. The V gene end was trimmed by 5 bases and the J gene end by 1 base; junction bases not matched to a gene: 1. In germline, CDR1 is MRHNA, CDR2 SNTAGT.

For this clone: Other DNA sequences in this specimen translate into the identical CDR3. The V and J genes are TRBV27 and TRBJ2-1, with D unclear. Trimming pared 2 bases from V and 0 bases from J, leaving 5 bases between. CDR1 is MNHEY, CDR2 SMNVEV, per germline (reference sequence). The CDR3 has 14 amino acids. This CDR3 reads CASSLGDSYNEQFF. The CDR3 region has the DNA TGTGCCAGCAGTTTAGGTGACTCCTACAATGAGCAGTTCTTC.

There are a few counts of this clone. The rearrangement uses TRBV7-9 and TRBJ2-1, with 10 bases that match TRBD2. V shed 5 bases and J 12 bases; nucleotides not matched to a gene: 13. The V gene's germline CDR1 is SEHNR and CDR2 FQNEAQ (reference sequence). The CDR3 consists of 15 residues. The CDR3 loop is CASSPPVIAGGMQFF. CDR3 coding DNA: TGTGCCAGCAGCCCCCCTGTGATAGCGGGAGGCATGCAGTTCTTC.

V is TRBV9 and J is TRBJ2-3; TRBD2 agrees at 10 bases. Trimming at V came to 4 bases and at J to 3 bases, leaving 2 bases not matched to a gene. The germline V gene has CDR1 SGDLS and CDR2 YYNGEE. The CDR3 sequence is 14 residues long. CDR3 DNA sequence: TGTGCCAGCAGCAAGCGGGGGGGGACAGATACGCAGTATTTT. Protein: CASSKRGGTDTQYF.

There are a few counts of this clone. This chain links TRBV19 with TRBJ2-7, with 7 positions matching TRBD2. CDR1 is LNHDA, CDR2 SQIVND, per germline (reference sequence). V was clipped by 4 bases and J by 1 base; unmatched bases: 4. The CDR3 contains 14 residues. The CDR3 loop reads CASSKRDRSYEQYF. CDR3 DNA sequence: TGTGCCAGTAGTAAGCGGGACCGGTCCTACGAGCAGTACTTC.

The CDR3 nucleotides are TGTGCCAGCAGCCAAGTGGGGGGAGTATGGTATGGCTACACCTTC. Protein sequence: CASSQVGGVWYGYTF. The rearrangement joins TRBV7-2 to TRBJ1-2, with TRBD1 as a possible D gene (5 bases). Per the germline V gene, CDR1 is SGHTA and CDR2 is FQGNSA. Trimming stripped 5 bases from V and 5 bases from J, with 18 bases between. The CDR3 spans 15 residues.

The J gene is TRBJ1-1, the V gene TRBV4-3; D unresolved. With 0 bases removed from V and 0 bases from J, the gap between germline ends came to 14 bases. The CDR3 is 17 residues long. Germline assignment: CDR1 LGHNA and CDR2 YSLEER. CDR3 sequence reads: CASSQEWRPSMNTEAFF. CDR3 DNA: TGCGCCAGCAGCCAAGAGTGGAGGCCCTCGATGAACACTGAAGCTTTCTTT.

This clone appeared a few times. The CDR3 here is CASSSVLNYGYTF. In DNA form, the CDR3 reads TGTGCCAGCAGTTCAGTCCTAAACTATGGCTACACCTTC. This chain uses TRBV25-1 with TRBJ1-2, with no clear D. The germline V and J ends were trimmed by 5 bases and 2 bases, with 9 bases remaining between them. Germline V lookup: CDR1 MGHDK, CDR2 SYGVNS. This CDR3 spans 13 amino acids.

The V and J genes are TRBV10-3 and TRBJ2-3; D gene unclear. Germline V CDR1 and CDR2: ENHRY, SYGVKD. The V end was cut by 0 bases, the J end by 6 bases, with 10 bases between. The CDR3 consists of 14 residues. CDR3 region: CAISESSFFDTQYF. CDR3 DNA sequence: TGTGCCATCAGTGAGTCGAGTTTCTTCGATACGCAGTATTTT.

This chain links TRBV29-1 with TRBJ1-5; D gene ambiguous. Germline V gene lookup returns CDR1 SQVTM and CDR2 ANQGSEA. This CDR3 is 14 amino acids long. The V gene lost 6 bases and the J gene lost 1 base, with 13 bases spanning the gap. CDR3 sequence reads: CSVSGGLSNQPQHF. The DNA for the CDR3 is TGCAGCGTCTCCGGTGGGCTGAGCAATCAGCCCCAGCATTTT.